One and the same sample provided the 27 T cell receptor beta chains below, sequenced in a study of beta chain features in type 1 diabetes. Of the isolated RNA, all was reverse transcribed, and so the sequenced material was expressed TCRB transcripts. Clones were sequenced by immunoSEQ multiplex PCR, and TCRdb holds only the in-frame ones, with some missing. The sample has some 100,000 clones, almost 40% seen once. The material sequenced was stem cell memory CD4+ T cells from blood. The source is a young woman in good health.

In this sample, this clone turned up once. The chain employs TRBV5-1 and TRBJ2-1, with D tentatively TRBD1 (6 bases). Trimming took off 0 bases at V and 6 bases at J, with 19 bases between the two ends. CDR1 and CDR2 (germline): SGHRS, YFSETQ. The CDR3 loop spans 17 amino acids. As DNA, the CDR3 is TGCGCCAGCAGCTTGGTTTGGGTACAGGGTATGGGCAATGAGCAGTTCTTC. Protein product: CASSLVWVQGMGNEQFF.

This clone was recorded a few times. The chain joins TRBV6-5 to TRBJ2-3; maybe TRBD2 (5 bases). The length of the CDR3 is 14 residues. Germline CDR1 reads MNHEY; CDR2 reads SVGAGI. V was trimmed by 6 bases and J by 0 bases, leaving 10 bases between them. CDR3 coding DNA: TGTGCCAGCAGGGCGGGTGGAAGCACAGATACGCAGTATTTT. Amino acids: CASRAGGSTDTQYF.

The CDR3 nucleotides read TGTGCCAGCAGCCCCGCCGGGAATGAGCAGTTCTTC. The encoded protein is CASSPAGNEQFF. The rearrangement uses TRBV7-9 and TRBJ2-1; unclear D gene. Germline V gene sequence: CDR1 SEHNR, CDR2 FQNEAQ (reference sequence). The V end lost 5 bases, the J end lost 7 bases, and 9 bases lay between the germline ends. The CDR3 extends over 12 amino acids.

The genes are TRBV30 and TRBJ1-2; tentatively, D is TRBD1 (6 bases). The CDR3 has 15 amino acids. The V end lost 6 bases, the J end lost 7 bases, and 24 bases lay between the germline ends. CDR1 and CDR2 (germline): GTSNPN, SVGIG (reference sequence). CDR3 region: CACPGVPPFVRGYTF. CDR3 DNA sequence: TGTGCCTGTCCAGGGGTCCCTCCTTTCGTACGTGGCTACACCTTC. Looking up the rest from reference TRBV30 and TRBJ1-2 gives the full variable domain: SQTIHQWPATLVQPVGSPLSLECTVEGTSNPNLYWYRQAAGRGLQLLFYSVGIGQISSEVPQNLSASRPQDRQFILSSKKLLLSDSGFYLCACPGVPPFVRGYTFGSGTRLTVV.

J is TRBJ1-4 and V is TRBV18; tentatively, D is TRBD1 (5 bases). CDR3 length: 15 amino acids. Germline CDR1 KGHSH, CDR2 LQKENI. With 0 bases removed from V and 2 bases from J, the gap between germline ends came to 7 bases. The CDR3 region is CASSPPQGTNEKLFF. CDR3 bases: TGTGCCAGCTCACCACCGCAGGGCACTAATGAAAAACTGTTTTTT.

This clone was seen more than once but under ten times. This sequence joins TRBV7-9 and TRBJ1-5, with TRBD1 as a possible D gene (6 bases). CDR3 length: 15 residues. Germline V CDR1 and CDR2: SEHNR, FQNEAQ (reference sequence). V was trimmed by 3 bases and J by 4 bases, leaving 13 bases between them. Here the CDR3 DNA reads TGTGCCAGCAGCTTTATAGGGGGGGCGAATCAGCCCCAGCATTTT. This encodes CASSFIGGANQPQHF.

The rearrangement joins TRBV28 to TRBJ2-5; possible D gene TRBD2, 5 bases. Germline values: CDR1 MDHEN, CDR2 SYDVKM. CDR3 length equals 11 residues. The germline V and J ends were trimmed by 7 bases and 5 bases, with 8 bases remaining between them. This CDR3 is CASKREETQYF. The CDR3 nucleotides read TGTGCCAGCAAAAGGGAGGAGACCCAGTACTTC.

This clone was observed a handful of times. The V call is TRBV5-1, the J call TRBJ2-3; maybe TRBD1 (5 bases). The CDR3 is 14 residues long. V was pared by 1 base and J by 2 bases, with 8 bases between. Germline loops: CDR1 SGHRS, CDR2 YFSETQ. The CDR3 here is CASSLTGNTDTQYF. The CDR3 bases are TGCGCCAGCAGCTTGACAGGAAACACAGATACGCAGTATTTT.

CDR3 loop: CAISPDRIYGYTF. The CDR3 DNA follows: TGTGCCATCAGCCCCGACAGAATCTATGGCTACACCTTC. This sequence joins TRBV10-3 and TRBJ1-2; possible D gene TRBD1, 5 bases. The V end was cut by 6 bases, the J end by 4 bases, with 12 bases between. The CDR3 covers 13 residues. CDR1 is ENHRY and CDR2 is SYGVKD in the germline V gene.

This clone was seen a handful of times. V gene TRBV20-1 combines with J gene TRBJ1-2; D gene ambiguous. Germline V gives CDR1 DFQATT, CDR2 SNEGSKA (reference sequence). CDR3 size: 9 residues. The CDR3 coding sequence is TGCAAGCGACCATTTGGCTACACCTTC. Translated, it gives CKRPFGYTF.

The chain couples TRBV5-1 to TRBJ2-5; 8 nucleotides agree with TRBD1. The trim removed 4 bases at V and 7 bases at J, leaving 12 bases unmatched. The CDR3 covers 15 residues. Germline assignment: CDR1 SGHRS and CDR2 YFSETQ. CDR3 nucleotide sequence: TGCGCCAGCAGCCGGGGGAAGAGGACAGGGTGGACCCAGTACTTC. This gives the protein CASSRGKRTGWTQYF.

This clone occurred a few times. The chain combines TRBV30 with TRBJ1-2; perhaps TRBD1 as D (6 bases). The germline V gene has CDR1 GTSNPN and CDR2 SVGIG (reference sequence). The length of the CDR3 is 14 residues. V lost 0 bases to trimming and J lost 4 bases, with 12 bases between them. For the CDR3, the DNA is TGTGCCTGGAGTGTACCCGGGACACCCTATGGCTACACCTTC. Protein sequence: CAWSVPGTPYGYTF.

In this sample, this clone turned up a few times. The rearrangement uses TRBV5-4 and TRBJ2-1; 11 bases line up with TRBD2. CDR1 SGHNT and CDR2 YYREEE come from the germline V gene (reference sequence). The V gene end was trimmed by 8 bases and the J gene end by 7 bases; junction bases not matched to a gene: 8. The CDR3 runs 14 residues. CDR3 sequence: CASNSGRVGNEQFF. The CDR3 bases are TGTGCCAGTAATAGCGGGAGGGTGGGAAATGAGCAGTTCTTC.

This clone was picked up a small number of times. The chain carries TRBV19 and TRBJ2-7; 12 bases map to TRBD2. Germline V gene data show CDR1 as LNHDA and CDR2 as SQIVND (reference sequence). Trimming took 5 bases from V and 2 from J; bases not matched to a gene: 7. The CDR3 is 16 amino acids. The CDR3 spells CASSPMTSGGPYEQYF. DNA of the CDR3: TGTGCCAGTAGTCCGATGACTAGCGGGGGACCCTACGAGCAGTACTTC.

CDR3 in amino acids: CAISESGTGLRKGYTF. CDR3 DNA sequence: TGTGCCATCAGTGAGTCCGGGACAGGGTTACGAAAGGGCTACACCTTC. The V gene is TRBV10-3, the J gene TRBJ1-2, with 9 bases lining up with TRBD1. The length of the CDR3 is 16 residues. V was pared by 0 bases and J by 8 bases, with 10 bases of the junction left unmatched. CDR1 ENHRY and CDR2 SYGVKD come from the germline V gene.

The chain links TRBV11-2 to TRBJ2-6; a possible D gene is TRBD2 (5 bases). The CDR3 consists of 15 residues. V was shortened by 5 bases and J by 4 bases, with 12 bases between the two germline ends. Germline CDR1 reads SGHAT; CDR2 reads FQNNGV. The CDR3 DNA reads TGTGCCAGCAGCCTCGGGATCTCCGGGGCCAACGTCCTGACTTTC. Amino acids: CASSLGISGANVLTF.

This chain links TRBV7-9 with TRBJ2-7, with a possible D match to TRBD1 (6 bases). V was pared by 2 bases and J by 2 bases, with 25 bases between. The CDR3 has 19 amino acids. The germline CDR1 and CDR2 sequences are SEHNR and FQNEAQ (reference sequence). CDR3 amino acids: CASSLRASRDTKATYEQYF. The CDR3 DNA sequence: TGTGCCAGCAGCTTAAGGGCATCCCGGGACACTAAAGCGACCTACGAGCAGTACTTC.

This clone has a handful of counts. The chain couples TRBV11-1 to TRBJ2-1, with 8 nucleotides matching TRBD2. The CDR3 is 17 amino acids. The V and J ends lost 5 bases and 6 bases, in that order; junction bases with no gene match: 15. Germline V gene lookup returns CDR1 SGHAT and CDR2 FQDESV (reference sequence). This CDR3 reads CASSLRIAGNRGNEQFF. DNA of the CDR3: TGTGCCAGCAGCCTCCGGATAGCGGGGAACCGGGGCAATGAGCAGTTCTTC. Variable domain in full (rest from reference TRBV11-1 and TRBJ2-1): EAEVAQSPRYKITEKSQAVAFWCDPISGHATLYWYRQILGQGPELLVQFQDESVVDDSQLPKDRFSAERLKGVDSTLKIQPAELGDSAMYLCASSLRIAGNRGNEQFFGPGTRLTVL.

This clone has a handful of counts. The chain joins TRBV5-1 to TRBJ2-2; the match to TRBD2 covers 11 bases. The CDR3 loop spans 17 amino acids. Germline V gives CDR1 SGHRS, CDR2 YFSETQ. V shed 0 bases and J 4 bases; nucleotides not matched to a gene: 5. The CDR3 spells CASSLGLGTSGTGELFF. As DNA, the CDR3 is TGCGCCAGCAGCTTGGGGCTAGGGACTAGCGGCACCGGGGAGCTGTTTTTT.

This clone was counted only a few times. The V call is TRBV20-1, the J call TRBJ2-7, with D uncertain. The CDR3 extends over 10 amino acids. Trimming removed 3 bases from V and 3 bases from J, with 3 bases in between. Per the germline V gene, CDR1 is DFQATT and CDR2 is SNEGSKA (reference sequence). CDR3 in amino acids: CSASGYEQYF. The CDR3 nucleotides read TGCAGTGCTAGCGGCTACGAGCAGTACTTC.

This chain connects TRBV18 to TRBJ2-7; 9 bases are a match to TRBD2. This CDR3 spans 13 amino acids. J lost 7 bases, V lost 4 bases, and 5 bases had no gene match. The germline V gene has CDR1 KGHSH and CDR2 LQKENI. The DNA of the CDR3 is TGTGCCAGCTCACAGCGGGAGGCATGGGAGCAGTACTTC. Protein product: CASSQREAWEQYF.

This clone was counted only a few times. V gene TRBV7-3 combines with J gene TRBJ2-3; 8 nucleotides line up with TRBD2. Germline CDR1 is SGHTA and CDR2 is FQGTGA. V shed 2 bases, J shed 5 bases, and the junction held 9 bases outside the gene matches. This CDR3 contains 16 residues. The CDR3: CASSLGPVGRGDTQYF. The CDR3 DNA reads TGTGCCAGCAGCTTAGGCCCCGTCGGGAGGGGAGATACGCAGTATTTT.

CDR3 bases: TGTGCCAGCAGTCTACAGGGGGAGTATGGCTACACCTTC. This sequence encodes CASSLQGEYGYTF. This chain joins TRBV28 and TRBJ1-2; 8 nucleotides align to TRBD1. J lost 5 bases, V lost 5 bases, and 4 bases had no gene match. The germline CDR1 and CDR2 sequences are MDHEN and SYDVKM. This CDR3 is 13 amino acids long.

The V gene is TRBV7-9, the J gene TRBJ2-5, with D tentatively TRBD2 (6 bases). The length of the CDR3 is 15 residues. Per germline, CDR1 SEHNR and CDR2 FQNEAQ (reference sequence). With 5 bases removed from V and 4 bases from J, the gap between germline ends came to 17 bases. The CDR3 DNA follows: TGTGCCAGCAGCGGACCGGGCGGGGTGGGAGAGACCCAGTACTTC. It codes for CASSGPGGVGETQYF.

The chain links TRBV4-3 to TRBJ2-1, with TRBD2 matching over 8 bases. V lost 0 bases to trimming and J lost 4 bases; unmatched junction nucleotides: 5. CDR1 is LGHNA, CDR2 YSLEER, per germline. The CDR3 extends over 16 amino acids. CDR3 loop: CASSQDWGLVYNEQFF. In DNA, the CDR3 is TGCGCCAGCAGCCAAGATTGGGGACTAGTATACAATGAGCAGTTCTTC.

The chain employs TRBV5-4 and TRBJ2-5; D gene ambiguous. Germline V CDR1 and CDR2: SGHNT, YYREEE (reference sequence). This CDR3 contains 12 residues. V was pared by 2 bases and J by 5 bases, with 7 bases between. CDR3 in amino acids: CASSFLRETQYF. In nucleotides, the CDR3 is TGTGCCAGCAGCTTTCTCCGGGAGACCCAGTACTTC.

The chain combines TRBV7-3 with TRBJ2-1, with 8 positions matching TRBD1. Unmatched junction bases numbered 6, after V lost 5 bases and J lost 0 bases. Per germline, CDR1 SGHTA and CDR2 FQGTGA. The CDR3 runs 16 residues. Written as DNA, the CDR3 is TGTGCCAGCAGCGCCCAGGGGGCGGTCTCCTACAATGAGCAGTTCTTC. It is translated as CASSAQGAVSYNEQFF.